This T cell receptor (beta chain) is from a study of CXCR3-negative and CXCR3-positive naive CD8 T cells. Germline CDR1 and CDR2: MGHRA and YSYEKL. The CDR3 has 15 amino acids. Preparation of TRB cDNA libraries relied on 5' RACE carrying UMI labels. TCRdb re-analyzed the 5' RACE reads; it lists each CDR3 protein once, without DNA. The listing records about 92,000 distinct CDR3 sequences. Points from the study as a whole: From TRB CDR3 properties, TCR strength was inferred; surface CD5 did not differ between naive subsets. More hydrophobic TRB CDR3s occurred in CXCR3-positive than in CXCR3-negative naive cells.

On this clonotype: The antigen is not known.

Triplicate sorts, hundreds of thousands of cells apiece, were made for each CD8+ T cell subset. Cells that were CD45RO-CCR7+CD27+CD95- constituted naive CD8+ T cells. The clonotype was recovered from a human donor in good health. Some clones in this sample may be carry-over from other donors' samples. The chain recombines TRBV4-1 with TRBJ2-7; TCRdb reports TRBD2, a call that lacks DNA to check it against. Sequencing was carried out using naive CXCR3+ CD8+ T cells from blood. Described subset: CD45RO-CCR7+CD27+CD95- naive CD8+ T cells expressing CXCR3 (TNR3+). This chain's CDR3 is CASSRRILAANEQYF.